Listed below are T cell receptor beta chains from one sample, sequenced in a study of vaccination effects on CD4 cells after COVID-19. TCRdb keeps only in-frame clones here, not all; method: immunoSEQ multiplex PCR. The profile shows 74,000 or so clones, roughly 80% of them singletons. These receptors' targets are unknown. Source: CD4+ T cells from PBMCs cultured with SARS-CoV-2 spike peptides, taken before COVID-19 vaccination. The receptors were gathered from a human donor who received a COVID-19 vaccine. The CDR3 runs from the conserved cysteine through the conserved F or W. D genes are given only for firm matches. Not every row has a clone size; where given, it reads once, few, many or a size class.

d_call	v_call	j_call	clone_size	cdr3_aa	cdr3_nt
TRBD1	TRBV6-6	TRBJ1-5	.	CASRGRTGTSQPQHF	TGTGCCAGCAGGGGACGGACAGGGACGAGTCAGCCCCAGCATTTT
.	TRBV11-2	TRBJ1-3	few	CASSFGDVRLSGNTIYF	TGTGCCAGCAGCTTTGGGGACGTTCGCCTCTCTGGAAACACCATATATTTT
.	TRBV5-1	TRBJ1-3	few	CASSLDGSSGNTIYF	TGCGCCAGCAGCTTGGACGGGAGCTCTGGAAACACCATATATTTT
TRBD2	TRBV2	TRBJ2-3	.	CASVSSGASTDTQYF	TGTGCCAGCGTTAGTAGCGGGGCCAGCACAGATACGCAGTATTTT
TRBD1	TRBV5-5	TRBJ1-4	.	CASSPSGTGDNEKLFF	TGTGCCAGCAGCCCTTCCGGGACAGGGGATAATGAAAAACTGTTTTTT
.	TRBV18	TRBJ1-5	.	CASSPGGWGNQPQHF	TGTGCCAGCTCACCAGGGGGTTGGGGCAATCAGCCCCAGCATTTT
TRBD2	TRBV7-2	TRBJ2-5	.	CASSLVAGGLGETQYF	TGTGCCAGCAGCTTAGTGGCGGGGGGGCTTGGGGAGACCCAGTACTTC
.	TRBV9	TRBJ2-3	once	CASSVVARSTDTQYF	TGTGCCAGCAGCGTTGTGGCCCGGAGCACAGATACGCAGTATTTT
TRBD1	TRBV6-5	TRBJ1-2	.	CASSIPGQGSGYTF	TGTGCCAGCAGTATCCCCGGACAGGGGTCGGGCTACACCTTC
.	TRBV5-8	TRBJ2-1	.	CASPIFWGSEVNEQFF	TGTGCCAGCCCCATTTTCTGGGGGAGTGAAGTCAATGAGCAGTTCTTC
.	TRBV3-1/TRBV3-2	TRBJ1-1	.	CASSQAATQNTEAFF	TGTGCCAGCAGCCAAGCGGCAACGCAGAACACTGAAGCTTTCTTT